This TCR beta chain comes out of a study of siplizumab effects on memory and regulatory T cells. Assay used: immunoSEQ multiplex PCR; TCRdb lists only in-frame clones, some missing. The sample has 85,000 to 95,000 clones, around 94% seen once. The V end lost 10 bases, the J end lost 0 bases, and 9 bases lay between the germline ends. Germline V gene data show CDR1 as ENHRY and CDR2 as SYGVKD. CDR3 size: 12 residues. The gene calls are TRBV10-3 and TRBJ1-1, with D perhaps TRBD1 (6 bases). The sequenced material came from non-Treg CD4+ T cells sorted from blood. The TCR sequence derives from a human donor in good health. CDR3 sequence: CASGQMNTEAFF. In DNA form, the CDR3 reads TGTGCCAGCGGACAGATGAACACTGAAGCTTTCTTT.